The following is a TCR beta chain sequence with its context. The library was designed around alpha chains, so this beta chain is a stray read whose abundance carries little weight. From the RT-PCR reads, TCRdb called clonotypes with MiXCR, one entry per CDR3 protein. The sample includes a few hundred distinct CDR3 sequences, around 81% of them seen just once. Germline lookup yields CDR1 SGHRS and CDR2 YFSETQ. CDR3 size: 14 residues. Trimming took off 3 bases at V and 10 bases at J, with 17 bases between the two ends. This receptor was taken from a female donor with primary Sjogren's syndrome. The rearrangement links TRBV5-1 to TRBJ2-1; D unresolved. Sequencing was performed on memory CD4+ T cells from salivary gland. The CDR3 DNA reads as TGCGCCAGCAGCTCCGGAAGTGGGTCCGAGGAGCAGTTCTTC. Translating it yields CASSSGSGSEEQFF.